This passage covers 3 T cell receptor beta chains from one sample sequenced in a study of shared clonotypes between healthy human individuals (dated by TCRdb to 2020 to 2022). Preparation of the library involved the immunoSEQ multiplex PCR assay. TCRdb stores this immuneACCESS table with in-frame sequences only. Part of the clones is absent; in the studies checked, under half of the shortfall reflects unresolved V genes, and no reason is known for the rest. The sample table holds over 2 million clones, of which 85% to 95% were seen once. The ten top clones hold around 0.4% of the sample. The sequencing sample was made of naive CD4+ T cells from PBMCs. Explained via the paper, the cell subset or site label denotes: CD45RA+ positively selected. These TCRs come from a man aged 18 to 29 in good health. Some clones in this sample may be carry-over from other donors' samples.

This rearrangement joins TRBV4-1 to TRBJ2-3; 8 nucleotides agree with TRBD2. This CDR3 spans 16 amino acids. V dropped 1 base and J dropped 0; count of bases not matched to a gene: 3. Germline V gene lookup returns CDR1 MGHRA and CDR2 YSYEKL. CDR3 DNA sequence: TGCGCCAGCAGCCAAGCCTTAGCGGGAAGCACAGATACGCAGTATTTT. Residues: CASSQALAGSTDTQYF.

This CDR3 is CATSEKSGWDQPQHF. The CDR3 nucleotides read TGTGCCACCAGCGAAAAAAGTGGGTGGGATCAGCCCCAGCATTTT. The V gene is TRBV15, the J gene TRBJ1-5, with no clear D. The CDR3 covers 15 residues. The germline V gene encodes CDR1 LNHNV and CDR2 YYDKDF (reference sequence). Trimming removed 5 bases at V and 5 bases at J, with 16 bases between. Full variable domain (missing parts from reference TRBV15 and TRBJ1-5): DAMVIQNPRYQVTQFGKPVTLSCSQTLNHNVMYWYQQKSSQAPKLLFHYYDKDFNNEADTPDNFQSRRPNTSFCFLDIRSPGLGDTAMYLCATSEKSGWDQPQHFGDGTRLSIL.

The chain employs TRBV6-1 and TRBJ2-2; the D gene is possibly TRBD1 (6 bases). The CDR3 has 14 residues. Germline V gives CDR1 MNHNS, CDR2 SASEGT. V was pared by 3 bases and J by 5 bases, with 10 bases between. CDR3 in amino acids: CASSDSGETGELFF. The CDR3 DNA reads TGTGCCAGCAGTGATTCAGGGGAGACCGGGGAGCTGTTTTTT.